What follows is one TCR beta chain and its context. The V segment lost 6 bases and the J segment 2 bases; nucleotides outside the gene matches: 5. CDR1 LGHNT and CDR2 FRNRAP come from the germline V gene. CDR3 length: 14 amino acids. This record comes from a study of blood T cell repertoires in COVID-19. Measured with immunoSEQ multiplex PCR; TCRdb has only the in-frame clones, and not every one. The data hold some 250,000 clones, with over 75% observed a single time. Sequencing input: PBMCs or T cells enriched from blood (not recorded which). This receptor was obtained from a woman aged 50 to 60 who had recovered from COVID-19. The V gene is TRBV12-5, the J gene TRBJ2-5, with 8 bases lining up with TRBD1. CDR3 residues: CASGRGQGQETQYF. CDR3 DNA sequence: TGTGCTAGTGGCCGTGGACAGGGACAAGAGACCCAGTACTTC.